This T cell receptor (beta chain) was found in a study of blood T cell repertoires in COVID-19. Study context: Nucleic acid was either cDNA or gDNA, and it came from T cells, B-cell-depleted T cells, or PBMCs.

Original data processing: Reference gene primer amplification in the assay estimated nucleated cell counts. Assay: immunoSEQ multiplex PCR; the TCRdb copy retains only in-frame clones and omits some. V and J calls and clone size are given by that table; D and trimming were obtained from the DNA. The sample holds tens of thousands of clones, 75% to 95% seen once. The CDR3 runs to 14 residues. Germline CDR1 and CDR2: SNHLY and FYNNEI. Trimming removed 10 bases from V and 4 bases from J; junction bases left unmatched: 9. Sequenced: peripheral blood. The TCR was taken from a man aged 60 to 69 with acute or convalescent COVID-19. The genes are TRBV2 and TRBJ2-7, with 11 bases fitting TRBD2. The CDR3 spells CATRTSGLPYEQYF. The DNA of the CDR3 is TGTGCCACCCGGACTAGCGGGTTACCTTACGAGCAGTACTTC. Full variable domain (outside the CDR3, taken from reference TRBV2 and TRBJ2-7): EPEVTQTPSHQVTQMGQEVILRCVPISNHLYFYWYRQILGQKVEFLVSFYNNEISEKSEIFDDQFSVERPDGSNFTLKIRSTKLEDSAMYFCATRTSGLPYEQYFGPGTRLTVT.